Each of the 9 T cell receptor beta chains below was sequenced from the same sample in a study of blood T cell repertoires in COVID-19. Clones were sequenced by immunoSEQ multiplex PCR, and TCRdb holds only the in-frame ones, with some missing. The sample contains tens of thousands of clones, 84% of which appear only once. The specimen was peripheral blood. The receptors were sampled from a man in his 60s with acute or convalescent COVID-19.

The chain carries TRBV27 and TRBJ2-3; D is unclear. The V gene's germline CDR1 is MNHEY and CDR2 SMNVEV (reference sequence). Trimming left V 5 bases short and J 1 base short, with 16 bases between. This CDR3 has 16 amino acids. The CDR3 DNA sequence: TGTGCCAGCAGTCCAGCCGCAACCGAGGGCACAGATACGCAGTATTTT. Protein: CASSPAATEGTDTQYF.

The chain joins TRBV6-1 to TRBJ1-2, with TRBD1 matching over 8 bases. This CDR3 region has 18 residues. With V trimmed by 0 bases and J by 2 bases, 11 bases remained unmatched. The germline CDR1 and CDR2 sequences are MNHNS and SASEGT. The CDR3 coding sequence is TGTGCCAGCAGTGAAGCTGTCGGACAGGGTCGACGGAACTATGGCTACACCTTC. Its protein is CASSEAVGQGRRNYGYTF.

This chain uses TRBV11-1 with TRBJ2-2; D might be TRBD2 (6 bases). V lost 1 base, J lost 6 bases, and 9 bases lay in between. The germline gives CDR1 SGHAT, CDR2 FQDESV (reference sequence). This CDR3 region has 14 residues. DNA of the CDR3: TGTGCCAGCAGCTTAGTCTCGGGGGCCGGGGAGCTGTTTTTT. This gives the protein CASSLVSGAGELFF.

J is TRBJ1-6 and V is TRBV6-2 or TRBV6-3; D unresolved. The CDR3 has 16 residues. Germline CDR1 reads MNHEY; CDR2 reads SVGEGT. V lost 0 bases to trimming and J lost 10 bases, with 16 bases between them. CDR3 region: CASSYSRFIRRSPLHF. In DNA form, the CDR3 reads TGTGCCAGCAGTTACTCGAGGTTTATTAGGCGGTCACCCCTCCACTTT.

The gene calls are TRBV5-1 and TRBJ1-2; TRBD1 agrees at 8 bases. CDR1 SGHRS and CDR2 YFSETQ come from the germline V gene. Germline trimming cut 4 bases from V and 6 bases from J; bases unmatched to any gene: 11. The CDR3 consists of 15 residues. CDR3 amino acids: CASSQSGAGGNGYTF. The CDR3 DNA follows: TGCGCCAGCAGCCAGAGTGGGGCAGGGGGCAATGGCTACACCTTC.

V usage is TRBV18 and J usage is TRBJ1-5; perhaps TRBD1 as D (5 bases). CDR3 length: 15 amino acids. Trimming pared 1 base from V and 5 bases from J, leaving 12 bases between. In germline, CDR1 is KGHSH, CDR2 LQKENI. For the CDR3, the DNA is TGTGCCAGCTCACCACTAAGGACACTCGATCAGCCCCAGCATTTT. Translated: CASSPLRTLDQPQHF. Full variable domain (missing parts from reference TRBV18 and TRBJ1-5): NAGVMQNPRHLVRRRGQEARLRCSPMKGHSHVYWYRQLPEEGLKFMVYLQKENIIDESGMPKERFSAEFPKEGPSILRIQQVVRGDSAAYFCASSPLRTLDQPQHFGDGTRLSIL.

This clone was seen a few times. The rearrangement links TRBV19 to TRBJ2-7; 9 nucleotides align to TRBD1. Germline V gene lookup returns CDR1 LNHDA and CDR2 SQIVND (reference sequence). V lost 7 bases to trimming and J lost 2 bases; unmatched junction nucleotides: 6. This CDR3 region has 14 residues. CDR3 nucleotides: TGTGCCAGTACCCTGACAGGGGGGGCCTACGAGCAGTACTTC. Translating it yields CASTLTGGAYEQYF. Complete variable domain (other parts from reference TRBV19 and TRBJ2-7): DGGITQSPKYLFRKEGQNVTLSCEQNLNHDAMYWYRQDPGQGLRLIYYSQIVNDFQKGDIAEGYSVSREKKESFPLTVTSAQKNPTAFYLCASTLTGGAYEQYFGPGTRLTVT.

In its sample, this clone is medium-sized. The rearrangement links TRBV7-9 to TRBJ1-2, with 8 bases matching TRBD1. This CDR3 has 14 amino acids. Looked up from germline, CDR1 is SEHNR and CDR2 is FQNEAQ (reference sequence). V shed 5 bases, J shed 8 bases, and the junction held 10 bases outside the gene matches. As DNA, the CDR3 is TGTGCCAGCAGCCAGACAGGGGCGCATGGGGGCTACACCTTC. Protein product: CASSQTGAHGGYTF.

The CDR3 nucleotides read TGTGCCAGCAGCCAGGACGGCCGGACAGGGGGCGGCAATCAGCCCCAGCATTTT. Amino acid sequence: CASSQDGRTGGGNQPQHF. This chain uses TRBV7-8 with TRBJ1-5; 11 nucleotides align to TRBD1. The J segment lost 2 bases and the V segment lost 5 bases, leaving 11 bases of the junction unmatched. Germline values: CDR1 SGHVS, CDR2 FQNEAQ. This CDR3 region has 18 residues.